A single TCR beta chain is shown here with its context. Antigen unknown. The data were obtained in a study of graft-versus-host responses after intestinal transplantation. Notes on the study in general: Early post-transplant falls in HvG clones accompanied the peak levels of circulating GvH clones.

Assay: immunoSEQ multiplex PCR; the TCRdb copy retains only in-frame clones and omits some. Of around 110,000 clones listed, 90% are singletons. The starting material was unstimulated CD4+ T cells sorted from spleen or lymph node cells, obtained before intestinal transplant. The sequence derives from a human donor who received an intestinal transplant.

In nucleotides, the CDR3 is TGTGCCAGCGAGGGGGACGACAAAAATCAGCCCCAGCATTTT. It specifies CASEGDDKNQPQHF. V usage is TRBV6-4 and J usage is TRBJ1-5; the D gene is possibly TRBD1 (6 bases). Trimming removed 8 bases from V and 4 bases from J, with 15 bases in between. The CDR3 contains 14 residues. The germline V gene encodes CDR1 MRHNA and CDR2 SNTAGT.